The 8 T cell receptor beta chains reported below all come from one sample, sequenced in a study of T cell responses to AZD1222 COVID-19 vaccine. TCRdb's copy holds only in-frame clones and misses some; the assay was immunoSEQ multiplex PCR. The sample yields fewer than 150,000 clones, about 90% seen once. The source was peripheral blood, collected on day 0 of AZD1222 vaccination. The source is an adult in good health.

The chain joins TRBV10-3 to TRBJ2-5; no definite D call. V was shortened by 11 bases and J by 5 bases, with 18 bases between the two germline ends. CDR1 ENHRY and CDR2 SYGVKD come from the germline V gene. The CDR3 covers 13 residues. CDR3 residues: CAVLDPRKETQYF. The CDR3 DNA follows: TGTGCCGTCCTGGACCCGCGCAAGGAGACCCAGTACTTC.

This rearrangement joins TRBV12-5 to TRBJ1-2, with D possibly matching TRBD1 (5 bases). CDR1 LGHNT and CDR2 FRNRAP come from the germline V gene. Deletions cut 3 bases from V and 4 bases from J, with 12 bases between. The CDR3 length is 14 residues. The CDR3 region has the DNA TGTGCTAGTGGTTTTTATCCGGGGGGCTATGGCTACACCTTC. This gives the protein CASGFYPGGYGYTF.

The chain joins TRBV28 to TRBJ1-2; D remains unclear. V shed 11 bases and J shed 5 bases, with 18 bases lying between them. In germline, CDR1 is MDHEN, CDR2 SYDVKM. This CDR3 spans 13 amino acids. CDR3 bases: TGTGCCGTCGAGTCGGCTATTGCATATGGCTACACCTTC. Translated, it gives CAVESAIAYGYTF.

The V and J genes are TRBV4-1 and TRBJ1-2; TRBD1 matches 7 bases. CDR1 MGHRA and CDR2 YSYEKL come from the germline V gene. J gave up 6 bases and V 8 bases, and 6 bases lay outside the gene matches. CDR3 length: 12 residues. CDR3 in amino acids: CASQGDIHGYTF. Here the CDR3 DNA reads TGCGCCAGCCAGGGGGACATCCATGGCTACACCTTC.

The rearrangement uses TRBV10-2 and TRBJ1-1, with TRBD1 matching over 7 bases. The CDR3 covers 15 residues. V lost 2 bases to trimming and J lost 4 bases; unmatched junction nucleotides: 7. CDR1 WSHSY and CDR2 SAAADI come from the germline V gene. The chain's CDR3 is CASSEGGGPGTEAFF. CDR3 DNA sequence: TGCGCCAGCAGTGAGGGAGGGGGCCCGGGCACTGAAGCTTTCTTT.

The chain's CDR3 is CAWTNKGGSTEAFF. As DNA, the CDR3 is TGTGCCTGGACAAACAAGGGAGGGAGCACTGAAGCTTTCTTT. The J gene is TRBJ1-1, the V gene TRBV30; no reliable D call. The CDR3 has 14 amino acids. The germline CDR1 and CDR2 sequences are GTSNPN and SVGIG (reference sequence). V lost 4 bases, J lost 4 bases, and 16 bases lay in between.

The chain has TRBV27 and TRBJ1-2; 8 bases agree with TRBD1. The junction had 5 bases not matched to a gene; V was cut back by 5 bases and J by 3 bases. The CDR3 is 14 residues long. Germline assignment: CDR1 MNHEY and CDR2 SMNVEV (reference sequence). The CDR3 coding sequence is TGTGCCAGCAGTCCACCGGACAGGGACTATGGCTACACCTTC. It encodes CASSPPDRDYGYTF.

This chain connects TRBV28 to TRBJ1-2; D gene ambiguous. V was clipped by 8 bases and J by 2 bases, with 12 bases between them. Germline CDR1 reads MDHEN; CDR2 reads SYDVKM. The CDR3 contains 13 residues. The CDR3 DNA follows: TGTGCCAGCTCCCAGTCGTCGAACTATGGCTACACCTTC. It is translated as CASSQSSNYGYTF.